This T cell receptor beta chain comes out of a study of T-cell reconstitution after alpha-beta-depleted transplantation in children. TCRbeta library preparation incorporated unique molecular identifiers. TCRdb re-derived calls from the PCR reads in MiXCR, one entry per CDR3 protein. The data contain about 110,000 distinct CDR3 sequences, roughly 23% of them singletons. This clonotype came up a few times. The antigen remains undetermined. Looked up from germline, CDR1 is LNHNV and CDR2 is YYDKDF (reference sequence). V lost 0 bases and J lost 6, with 15 bases in between. This CDR3 comprises 15 residues. Study conclusions and caveats: Newly generated T cells supplied most T-cell counts and diversity one year post-transplant. Surviving recipient T cells and thymic progenitors accounted for the high day-60 TCRbeta diversity observed in some patients. Expanded graft clones numbering several hundred reportedly gave rise to alpha-beta T cells about two months after transplant.

The rearrangement links TRBV15 to TRBJ2-7; D gene uncertain. This material consisted of PBMCs, mostly from graft donor cells, taken 180 days after TCRalphabeta/CD19-depleted stem cell transplant. This TCR came from a male patient between 2 and 15 years old who had a stem cell transplant for chronic granulomatous disease, so the T cells may come from the graft donor. CDR3 region: CATSRDVRSTREQYF. DNA of the CDR3: TGTGCCACCAGCAGAGATGTCAGGAGTACGCGCGAGCAGTACTTC.